This T cell receptor (beta chain) was sequenced during a study of early T cells in non-severe SARS-CoV-2 infection. Study-level background: Sequencing used unsorted whole-blood bulk RNA, so chains lack pairing.

Study conclusions and caveats: Clonotype matching in VDJdb favored anti-spike CD8 responses and did not capture private and CD4 specificities.

Individual cDNA molecules received unique molecular identifiers during library preparation. Each CDR3 protein gets one entry after TCRdb re-called the 5' RACE reads with MiXCR. The sample has tens of thousands of distinct CDR3 sequences; around 9.3% are singletons. This CDR3 has 15 amino acids. Losses at the gene ends were 4 bases for V and 6 bases for J; bases not matched to a gene: 10. Germline V CDR1 and CDR2: DFQATT, SNEGSKA (reference sequence). This clonotype was counted a few times. Its antigen is undetermined. This chain links TRBV20-1 with TRBJ2-3, with 10 bases identical to TRBD2. The receptor's source is an adult who was a healthcare worker with PCR-confirmed SARS-CoV-2 infection or an uninfected control (not recorded which). The sample consisted of whole blood. The CDR3 reads CSANSGGSLKDTQYF. In DNA, the CDR3 is TGCAGTGCTAATAGCGGGGGGTCACTAAAGGATACGCAGTATTTT.